This TCR beta chain was obtained from a study of graft-versus-host responses after intestinal transplantation. About the research overall: Each transplant was multivisceral, liver-intestinal, or isolated intestinal. All of the recipients had induction that used anti-thymocyte globulin, then tacrolimus and steroids for approximately 3 years.

Looked up from germline, CDR1 is DFQATT and CDR2 is SNEGSKA (reference sequence). Between the trimmed V and J ends, which lost 5 bases and 4 bases, there was a span of 8 bases. The CDR3 is 11 amino acids. Points from the study as a whole: Clonal ratios of graft-versus-host to host-versus-graft in allografts were high for patients exhibiting graft-donor T cell macrochimerism. Among recipient marrow samples, GvH clones were found; some appeared first in ileum or blood.

Clones were read by immunoSEQ multiplex PCR, and TCRdb kept only the in-frame ones, dropping some. The table has more than 75,000 clones, around 90% seen once; the top ten hold approximately 0.35%. Turning to this clone: No antigen is known for it.

The sample in question was unstimulated CD4+ T cells sorted from spleen or lymph node cells, obtained before transplant. The chain links TRBV20-1 to TRBJ2-5; D perhaps matches TRBD1 (5 bases). This receptor was obtained from a human donor who was the organ donor for an intestinal transplant. CDR3 in amino acids: CSAQGLETQYF. The CDR3 nucleotides are TGCAGTGCTCAGGGCTTAGAGACCCAGTACTTC.